This T cell receptor (beta chain) was captured by sequencing in a study of T cells in Graves' hyperthyroidism and ophthalmopathy. Whole-study findings and limits: Through a model of 13 V-J features, ophthalmopathy was separated from stable hyperthyroidism. Most expanded thyroid clonotypes above 0.001 recurred in blood.

Worth noting for this clonotype: Its antigen is not identified. Sequence at one end of the junction differs from germline and may be a read error.

Template material for amplifying TCR beta CDR3 regions consisted of RNA transcripts. HTBI primers drove first-round RT-PCR of the TCR CDR3. TCRdb ran MiXCR on the multiplex PCR reads and lists one entry per CDR3 protein. The table lists approximately 600,000 distinct CDR3 sequences, about 15% of them singletons, with 5.5% to 7.5% in the top ten. There are 15 residues in the CDR3. The germline V gene encodes CDR1 LNHDA and CDR2 SQIVND (reference sequence). This sequence originates from a woman in her 30s with Graves' hyperthyroidism that later progressed to Graves' ophthalmopathy. Sample: blood. V is TRBV19 and J is TRBJ2-1; the match to TRBD2 covers 9 bases. CDR3 nucleotides: TGTGCCAGTAGTGGGCGGGAGGGCAGGGGGAATGAGCAGCTCTTC. Amino acid sequence: CASSGREGRGNEQLF.